The 4 T cell receptor beta chains below come from one sample, sequenced in a study of CD8+CD57+ T cells in acquired aplastic anemia. TCR beta VDJ and CDR3 profiling used genomic DNA as template. TCRdb reprocessed the reads via MiXCR and lists one record per CDR3 protein. The repertoire holds 200,000 or so distinct CDR3 sequences, with roughly 53% as singletons. CD8+CD57+ cell expansion, shown by flow cytometry, had occurred in the patients selected for sequencing. Sample: sorted CD4+, CD8+, or CD8+CD57+ T cells (not recorded which) from PBMCs. These receptors all come from a human donor with aplastic anemia.

This clonotype was detected ten times or more. CDR3 residues: CASSLGTLTGGNYGYTF. CDR3 in DNA: TGCGCCAGCAGCTTGGGGACTCTGACAGGAGGGAACTATGGCTACACCTTC. J is TRBJ1-2 and V is TRBV5-1, with D possibly being TRBD1 (6 bases). Germline V gives CDR1 SGHRS, CDR2 YFSETQ. Between the trimmed V and J ends, which lost 0 bases and 2 bases, there was a span of 17 bases. The CDR3 length is 17 residues.

This clonotype has a count of ten or more. The chain joins TRBV7-3 to TRBJ2-6; unclear D gene. The germline CDR1 and CDR2 sequences are SGHTA and FQGTGA. The CDR3 runs to 18 residues. V was cut by 5 bases and J by 2 bases, with 19 bases left in between. DNA of the CDR3: TGTGCCAGCAGCAATGTCGCCCTCAAGGGTACTGGGGCCAACGTCCTGACTTTC. It is translated as CASSNVALKGTGANVLTF.

Ten or more counts support this clonotype. The CDR3 sequence is CASSEAPQNQPQHF. The CDR3 region has the DNA TGTGCCAGCAGTGAAGCTCCCCAGAATCAGCCCCAGCATTTT. The chain couples TRBV6-1 to TRBJ1-5; D unclear. The CDR3 covers 14 residues. The germline gives CDR1 MNHNS, CDR2 SASEGT. Trimming took 0 bases from V and 4 from J, leaving 7 bases between them.

This chain links TRBV20-1 with TRBJ2-1, with TRBD1 matching 8 bases. Germline V gene data show CDR1 as DFQATT and CDR2 as SNEGSKA (reference sequence). This CDR3 contains 15 residues. Trimming took 2 bases from V and 3 from J; bases not matched to a gene: 6. CDR3 sequence: CSARSGQGDYNEQFF. The DNA of the CDR3 is TGCAGTGCTAGATCCGGACAGGGCGACTACAATGAGCAGTTCTTC.